This T cell receptor (beta chain) stems from a study of TIL therapy for anti-PD-1-resistant metastatic lung cancer. For the study at large: Tumors had a median PD-L1 proportion score of approximately 6.4%. Study results and caveats: After infusion, TIL clonotypes partly replaced peripheral T cells and declined over months. Treatment-naive, never-smoker and oncogene-addicted patients were overrepresented in this highly selected cohort.

V lost 6 bases to trimming and J lost 6 bases, with 15 bases between them. Germline CDR1 and CDR2: SGDLS and YYNGEE. CDR3 length: 14 residues. Time point given: pre-treatment sample, taken before nivolumab and TIL therapy. Adults with stage 4 NSCLC were enrolled in a phase I trial. The libraries were made with immunoSEQ v3. Sequencing used immunoSEQ multiplex PCR; TCRdb keeps in-frame clones, though not all of them. This sample has 54,000 or so clones; around four fifths occur once, and the top ten carry 1.5% to 2%. Of note for this clone: The antigen remains undetermined.

This chain links TRBV9 with TRBJ1-4; D perhaps matches TRBD1 (5 bases). The TCR sequence derives from a person between 30 and 79 years old with non-small cell lung cancer. The specimen comprised blood, sampled at baseline. The CDR3 nucleotides read TGTGCCAGCAACCCCGCCCCAGGGTATGAAAAACTGTTTTTT. Amino acids: CASNPAPGYEKLFF.